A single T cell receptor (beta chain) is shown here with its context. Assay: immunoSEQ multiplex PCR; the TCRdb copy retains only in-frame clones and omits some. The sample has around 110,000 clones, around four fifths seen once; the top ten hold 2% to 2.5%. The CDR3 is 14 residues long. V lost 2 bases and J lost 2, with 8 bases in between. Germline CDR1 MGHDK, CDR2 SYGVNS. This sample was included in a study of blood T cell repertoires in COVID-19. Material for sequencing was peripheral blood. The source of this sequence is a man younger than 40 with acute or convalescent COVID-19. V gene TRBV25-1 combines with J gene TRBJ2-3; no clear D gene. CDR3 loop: CASSEATLTDTQYF. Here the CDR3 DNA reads TGTGCCAGCAGTGAAGCGACACTCACAGATACGCAGTATTTT. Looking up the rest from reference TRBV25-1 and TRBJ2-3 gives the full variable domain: EADIYQTPRYLVIGTGKKITLECSQTMGHDKMYWYQQDPGMELHLIHYSYGVNSTEKGDLSSESTVSRIRTEHFPLTLESARPSHTSQYLCASSEATLTDTQYFGPGTRLTVL.